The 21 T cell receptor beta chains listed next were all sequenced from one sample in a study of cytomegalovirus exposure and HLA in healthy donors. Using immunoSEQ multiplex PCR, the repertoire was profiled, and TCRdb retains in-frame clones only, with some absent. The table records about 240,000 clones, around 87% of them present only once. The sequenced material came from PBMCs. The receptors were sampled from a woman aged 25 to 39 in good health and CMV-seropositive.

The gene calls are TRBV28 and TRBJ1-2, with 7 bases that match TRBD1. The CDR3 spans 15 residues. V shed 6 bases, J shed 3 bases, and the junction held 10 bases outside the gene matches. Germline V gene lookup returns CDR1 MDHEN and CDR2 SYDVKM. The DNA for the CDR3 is TGTGCCAGCAGCCCAATTGACAGGGACGACTATGGCTACACCTTC. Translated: CASSPIDRDDYGYTF.

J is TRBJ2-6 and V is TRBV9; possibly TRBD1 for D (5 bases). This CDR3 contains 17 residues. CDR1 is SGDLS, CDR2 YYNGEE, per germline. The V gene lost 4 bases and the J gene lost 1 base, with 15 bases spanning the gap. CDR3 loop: CASSPQLGLSGANVLTF. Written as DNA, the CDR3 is TGTGCCAGCAGCCCCCAATTGGGGCTGTCTGGGGCCAACGTCCTGACTTTC.

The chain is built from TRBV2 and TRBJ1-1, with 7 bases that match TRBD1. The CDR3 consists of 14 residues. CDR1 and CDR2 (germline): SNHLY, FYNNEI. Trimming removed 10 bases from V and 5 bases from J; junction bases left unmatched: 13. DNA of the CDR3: TGTGCCAACCTGAGGGGGCTCGTAGGGACTGAAGCTTTCTTT. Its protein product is CANLRGLVGTEAFF.

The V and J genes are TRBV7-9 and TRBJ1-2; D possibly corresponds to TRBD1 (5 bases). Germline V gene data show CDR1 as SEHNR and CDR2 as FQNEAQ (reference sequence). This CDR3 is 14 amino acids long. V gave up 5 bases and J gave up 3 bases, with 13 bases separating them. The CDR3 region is CASSVPGGYYGYTF. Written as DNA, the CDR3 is TGTGCCAGCAGCGTCCCGGGGGGATACTATGGCTACACCTTC.

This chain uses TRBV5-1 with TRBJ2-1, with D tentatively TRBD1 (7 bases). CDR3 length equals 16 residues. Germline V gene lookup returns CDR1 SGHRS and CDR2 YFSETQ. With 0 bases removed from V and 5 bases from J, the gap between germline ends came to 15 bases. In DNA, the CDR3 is TGCGCCAGCAGCTTGGATGCAGGGGGGCTAAACAATGAGCAGTTCTTC. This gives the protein CASSLDAGGLNNEQFF.

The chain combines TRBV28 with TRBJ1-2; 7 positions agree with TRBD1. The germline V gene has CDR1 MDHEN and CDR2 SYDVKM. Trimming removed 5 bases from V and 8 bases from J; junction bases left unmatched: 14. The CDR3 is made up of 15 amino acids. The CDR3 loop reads CASSLGVKGARGYTF. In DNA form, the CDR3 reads TGTGCCAGCAGTCTCGGCGTCAAGGGGGCTAGGGGCTACACCTTC.

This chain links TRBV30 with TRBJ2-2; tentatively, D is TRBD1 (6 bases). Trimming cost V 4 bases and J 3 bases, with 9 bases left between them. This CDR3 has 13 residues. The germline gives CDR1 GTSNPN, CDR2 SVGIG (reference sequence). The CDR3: CAWTRGHTGELFF. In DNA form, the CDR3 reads TGTGCCTGGACCAGGGGACACACCGGGGAGCTGTTTTTT.

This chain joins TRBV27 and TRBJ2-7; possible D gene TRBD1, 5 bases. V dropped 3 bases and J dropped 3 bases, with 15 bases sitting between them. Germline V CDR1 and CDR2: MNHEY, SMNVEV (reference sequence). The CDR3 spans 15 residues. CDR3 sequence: CASSLTPDSYYEQYF. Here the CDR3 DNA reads TGTGCCAGCAGTTTGACCCCCGACAGCTACTACGAGCAGTACTTC.

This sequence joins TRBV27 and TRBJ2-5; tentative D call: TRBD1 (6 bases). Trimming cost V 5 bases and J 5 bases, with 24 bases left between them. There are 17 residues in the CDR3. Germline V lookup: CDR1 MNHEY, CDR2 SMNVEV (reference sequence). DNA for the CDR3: TGTGCCAGCAGTCGATTTCCTCAGGGGTTGGCGGAGGAGACCCAGTACTTC. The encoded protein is CASSRFPQGLAEETQYF.

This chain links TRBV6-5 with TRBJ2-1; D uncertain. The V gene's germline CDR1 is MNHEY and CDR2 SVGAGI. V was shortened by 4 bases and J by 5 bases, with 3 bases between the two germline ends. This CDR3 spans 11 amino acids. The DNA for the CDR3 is TGTGCCAGCAGTTTAAACAATGAGCAGTTCTTC. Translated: CASSLNNEQFF.

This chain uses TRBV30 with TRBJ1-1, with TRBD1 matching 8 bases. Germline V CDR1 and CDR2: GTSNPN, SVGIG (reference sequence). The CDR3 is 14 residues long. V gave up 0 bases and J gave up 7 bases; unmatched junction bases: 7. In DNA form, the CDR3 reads TGTGCCTGGAGTGTAGGGACAGGACTATATGAAGCTTTCTTT. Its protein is CAWSVGTGLYEAFF. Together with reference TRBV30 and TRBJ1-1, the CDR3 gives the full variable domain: SQTIHQWPATLVQPVGSPLSLECTVEGTSNPNLYWYRQAAGRGLQLLFYSVGIGQISSEVPQNLSASRPQDRQFILSSKKLLLSDSGFYLCAWSVGTGLYEAFFGQGTRLTVV.

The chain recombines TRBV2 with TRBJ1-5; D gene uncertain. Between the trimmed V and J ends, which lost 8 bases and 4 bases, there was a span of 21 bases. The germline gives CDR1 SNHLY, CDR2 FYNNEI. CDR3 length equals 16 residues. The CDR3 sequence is CASGGGSRRMNQPQHF. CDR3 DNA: TGTGCCAGCGGAGGAGGGAGCCGGCGGATGAATCAGCCCCAGCATTTT.

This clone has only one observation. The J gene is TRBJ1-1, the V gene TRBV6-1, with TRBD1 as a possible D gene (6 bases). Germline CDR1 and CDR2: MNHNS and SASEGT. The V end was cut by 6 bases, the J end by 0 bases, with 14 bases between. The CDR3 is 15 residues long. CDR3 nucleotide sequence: TGTGCCAGCAGCCTCATGGGGGCGCTGAACACTGAAGCTTTCTTT. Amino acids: CASSLMGALNTEAFF.

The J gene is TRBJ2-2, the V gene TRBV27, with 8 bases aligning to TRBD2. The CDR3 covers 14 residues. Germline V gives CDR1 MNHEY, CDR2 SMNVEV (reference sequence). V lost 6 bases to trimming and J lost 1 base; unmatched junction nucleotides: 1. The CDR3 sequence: CASSGTRNTGELFF. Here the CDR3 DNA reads TGTGCCAGCAGCGGGACTAGGAACACCGGGGAGCTGTTTTTT.

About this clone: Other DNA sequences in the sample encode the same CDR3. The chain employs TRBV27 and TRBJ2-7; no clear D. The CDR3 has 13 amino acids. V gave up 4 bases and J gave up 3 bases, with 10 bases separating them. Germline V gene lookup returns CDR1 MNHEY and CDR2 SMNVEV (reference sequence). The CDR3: CASSSTLSYEQYF. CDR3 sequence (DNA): TGTGCCAGCAGTTCAACCCTCAGCTACGAGCAGTACTTC.

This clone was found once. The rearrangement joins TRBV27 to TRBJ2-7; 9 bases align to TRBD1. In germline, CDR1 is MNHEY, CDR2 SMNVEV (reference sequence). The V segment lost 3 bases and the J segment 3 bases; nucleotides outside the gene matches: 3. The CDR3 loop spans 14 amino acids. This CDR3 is CASSLTGGIYEQYF. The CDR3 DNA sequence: TGTGCCAGCAGTTTGACAGGGGGAATCTACGAGCAGTACTTC.

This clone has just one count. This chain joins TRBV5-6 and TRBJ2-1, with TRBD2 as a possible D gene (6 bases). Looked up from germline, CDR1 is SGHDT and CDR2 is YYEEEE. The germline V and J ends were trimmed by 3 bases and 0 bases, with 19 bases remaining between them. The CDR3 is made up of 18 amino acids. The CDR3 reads CASSWWTTAGSSYNEQFF. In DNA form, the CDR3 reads TGTGCCAGCAGCTGGTGGACTACAGCGGGCAGCTCCTACAATGAGCAGTTCTTC.

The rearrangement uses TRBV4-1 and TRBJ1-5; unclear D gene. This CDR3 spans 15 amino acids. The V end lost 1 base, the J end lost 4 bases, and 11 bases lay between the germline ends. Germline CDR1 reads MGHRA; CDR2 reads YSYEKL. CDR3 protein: CASSQVYSLNQPQHF. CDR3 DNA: TGCGCCAGCAGCCAAGTGTACAGCTTGAATCAGCCCCAGCATTTT.

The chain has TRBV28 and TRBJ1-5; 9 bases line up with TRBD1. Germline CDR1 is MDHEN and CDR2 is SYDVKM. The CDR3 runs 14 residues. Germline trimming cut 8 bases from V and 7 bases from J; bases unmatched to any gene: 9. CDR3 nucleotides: TGTGCCAGCCCCCTACAGGGGGCCGGACAGCCCCAGCATTTT. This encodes CASPLQGAGQPQHF.

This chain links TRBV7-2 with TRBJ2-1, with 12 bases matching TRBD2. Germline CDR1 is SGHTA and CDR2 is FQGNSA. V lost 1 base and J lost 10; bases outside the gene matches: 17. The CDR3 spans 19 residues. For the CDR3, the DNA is TGTGCCAGCAGCTTAGAATCCCACGGACTAGCGGGAACTACTAGGGAGCAGTTCTTC. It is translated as CASSLESHGLAGTTREQFF.

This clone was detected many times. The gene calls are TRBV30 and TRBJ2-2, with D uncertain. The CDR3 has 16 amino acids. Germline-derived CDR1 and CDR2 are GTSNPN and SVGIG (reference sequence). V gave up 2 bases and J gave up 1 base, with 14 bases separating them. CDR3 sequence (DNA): TGTGCCTGGAGTCCCCCCCAGGATGGGAACACCGGGGAGCTGTTTTTT. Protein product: CAWSPPQDGNTGELFF.